The 14 T cell receptor beta chains below come from one sample, sequenced in a study of T cell responses to AZD1222 COVID-19 vaccine. Sequencing was performed with immunoSEQ multiplex PCR; in TCRdb, only in-frame clones are kept and a portion is missing. The sample has some 150,000 clones, more than 70% seen once; the top ten hold 2.5% to 3.5%. The source material was peripheral blood, sampled on day 0 of AZD1222 vaccination. These receptors came from an adult in good health.

The CDR3 sequence: CASSPRAGESDTQYF. DNA of the CDR3: TGTGCCAGCTCACCACGTGCGGGAGAATCAGATACGCAGTATTTT. The V gene is TRBV18, the J gene TRBJ2-3; the match to TRBD2 covers 7 bases. V dropped 1 base and J dropped 4; count of bases not matched to a gene: 5. CDR1 and CDR2 from the germline V gene are KGHSH and LQKENI. This CDR3 contains 15 residues.

V usage is TRBV7-2 and J usage is TRBJ2-3; D gene unclear. Germline V gives CDR1 SGHTA, CDR2 FQGNSA. Trimming stripped 1 base from V and 1 base from J, with 9 bases between. This CDR3 comprises 15 residues. The CDR3 protein is CASSLEPTGTDTQYF. The CDR3 DNA reads as TGTGCCAGCAGCTTAGAGCCCACTGGCACAGATACGCAGTATTTT.

The V gene is TRBV6-2 or TRBV6-3, the J gene TRBJ1-3; D might be TRBD1 (6 bases). This CDR3 has 15 residues. Germline V gives CDR1 MNHEY, CDR2 SVGEGT. Trimming removed 4 bases at V and 0 bases at J, with 10 bases between. In nucleotides, the CDR3 is TGTGCCAGCAGTTCCTACAGGGCCTCTGGAAACACCATATATTTT. Amino acids: CASSSYRASGNTIYF.

J is TRBJ1-3 and V is TRBV28; D is possibly TRBD1 (5 bases). The ends were cut back, 4 bases at V and 6 bases at J, with 10 bases in the middle. This CDR3 has 13 residues. Germline values: CDR1 MDHEN, CDR2 SYDVKM. CDR3 residues: CASSYGGVNTIYF. CDR3 nucleotides: TGTGCCAGCAGTTATGGGGGTGTAAACACCATATATTTT.

The chain carries TRBV18 and TRBJ1-1; the D is unclear. Germline lookup yields CDR1 KGHSH and CDR2 LQKENI. V gave up 2 bases and J gave up 9 bases, with 13 bases separating them. The CDR3 runs to 13 residues. The CDR3 DNA sequence: TGTGCCAGCTCACCAGTTAGTCAGACACAAGCTTTCTTT. Its translation is CASSPVSQTQAFF.

The chain couples TRBV19 to TRBJ2-7; 7 bases align to TRBD1. CDR3 length: 17 residues. From germline, CDR1 is LNHDA and CDR2 SQIVND (reference sequence). V gave up 3 bases and J gave up 0 bases; unmatched junction bases: 11. CDR3 region: CASSIGRPGQTSYEQYF. CDR3 DNA sequence: TGTGCCAGTAGTATCGGGCGACCGGGACAGACCTCCTACGAGCAGTACTTC. The complete variable domain, with remaining parts taken from reference TRBV19 and TRBJ2-7, reads DGGITQSPKYLFRKEGQNVTLSCEQNLNHDAMYWYRQDPGQGLRLIYYSQIVNDFQKGDIAEGYSVSREKKESFPLTVTSAQKNPTAFYLCASSIGRPGQTSYEQYFGPGTRLTVT.

This chain connects TRBV7-2 to TRBJ1-2; perhaps TRBD1 as D (5 bases). This CDR3 has 14 residues. V was trimmed by 5 bases and J by 3 bases, leaving 13 bases between them. Per germline, CDR1 SGHTA and CDR2 FQGNSA. The CDR3 DNA follows: TGTGCCAGCAGCCCCCGCCCAGGGTACTATGGCTACACCTTC. The encoded protein is CASSPRPGYYGYTF.

This chain connects TRBV6-5 to TRBJ1-2; 9 bases fit TRBD1. The CDR3 runs 15 residues. Germline trimming cut 6 bases from V and 4 bases from J; bases unmatched to any gene: 9. The germline CDR1 and CDR2 sequences are MNHEY and SVGAGI. The CDR3 coding sequence is TGTGCCAGCAGAGGAGGACAGGGGCTGACCTATGGCTACACCTTC. Its translation is CASRGGQGLTYGYTF.

The V and J genes are TRBV11-2 and TRBJ1-1; no definite D call. Trimming cost V 0 bases and J 0 bases, with 8 bases left between them. The CDR3 loop spans 15 amino acids. Per germline, CDR1 SGHAT and CDR2 FQNNGV. As DNA, the CDR3 is TGTGCCAGCAGCTTAGATTTGGTCTTGAACACTGAAGCTTTCTTT. Its protein product is CASSLDLVLNTEAFF.

This clone has a single count. The CDR3 region is CASTLRGWTEAFF. CDR3 DNA: TGTGCCAGCACCTTAAGGGGGTGGACTGAAGCTTTCTTT. The V call is TRBV2, the J call TRBJ1-1; maybe TRBD1 (6 bases). Trimming pared 7 bases from V and 5 bases from J, leaving 14 bases between. This CDR3 comprises 13 residues. From germline, CDR1 is SNHLY and CDR2 FYNNEI.

The chain employs TRBV27 and TRBJ2-5; D might be TRBD1 (5 bases). V was pared by 3 bases and J by 0 bases, with 8 bases between. This CDR3 region has 14 residues. CDR1 MNHEY and CDR2 SMNVEV come from the germline V gene (reference sequence). The CDR3 reads CASSFSGNQETQYF. CDR3 coding DNA: TGTGCCAGCAGTTTTTCAGGGAACCAAGAGACCCAGTACTTC.

The genes are TRBV6-2 or TRBV6-3 and TRBJ2-7; TRBD1 aligns across 8 bases. This CDR3 is built from 14 residues. Germline V gene lookup returns CDR1 MNHEY and CDR2 SVGEGT. The J segment lost 2 bases and the V segment lost 7 bases, leaving 7 bases of the junction unmatched. The CDR3 DNA follows: TGTGCCAGCACCCCGGGACAGGAGCCCTACGAGCAGTACTTC. Amino acid sequence: CASTPGQEPYEQYF.

The gene calls are TRBV28 and TRBJ2-7; no reliable D call. CDR1 and CDR2 from the germline V gene are MDHEN and SYDVKM. The CDR3 sequence is 17 residues long. V was cut by 2 bases and J by 1 base, with 18 bases left in between. Here the CDR3 reads CASSLPISLRPSYEQYF. The CDR3 DNA reads TGTGCCAGCAGTTTACCCATCTCACTACGACCTTCCTACGAGCAGTACTTC.

This clone was recorded once. The chain joins TRBV15 to TRBJ1-2, with D tentatively TRBD1 (5 bases). Deletions cut 0 bases from V and 6 bases from J, with 14 bases between. This CDR3 has 15 residues. The germline V gene encodes CDR1 LNHNV and CDR2 YYDKDF (reference sequence). Here the CDR3 reads CATSREHQGLDGYTF. The CDR3 nucleotides are TGTGCCACCAGCAGAGAACATCAGGGTCTGGATGGCTACACCTTC.